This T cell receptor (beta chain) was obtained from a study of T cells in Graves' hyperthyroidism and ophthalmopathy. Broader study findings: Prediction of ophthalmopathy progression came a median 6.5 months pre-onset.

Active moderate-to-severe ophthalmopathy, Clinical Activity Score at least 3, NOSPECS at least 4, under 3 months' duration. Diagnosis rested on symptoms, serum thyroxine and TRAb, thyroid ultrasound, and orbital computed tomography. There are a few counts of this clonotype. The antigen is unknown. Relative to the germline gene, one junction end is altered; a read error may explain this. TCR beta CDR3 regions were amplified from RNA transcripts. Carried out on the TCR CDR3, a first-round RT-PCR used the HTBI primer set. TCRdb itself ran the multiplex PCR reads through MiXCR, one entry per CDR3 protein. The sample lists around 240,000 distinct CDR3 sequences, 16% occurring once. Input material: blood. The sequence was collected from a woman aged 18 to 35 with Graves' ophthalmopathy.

The CDR3 nucleotides read TGTGCTAGCAGTCGGACAGGGGCAGAGACCCAGTACTTC. Translating it yields CASSRTGAETQYF. This chain joins TRBV7-7 and TRBJ2-5; 9 nucleotides line up with TRBD1. The length of the CDR3 is 13 residues. CDR1 SSHAT and CDR2 FNYEAQ come from the germline V gene (reference sequence). Drawing the rest from reference TRBV7-7 and TRBJ2-5, the complete variable domain is GAGVSQSPRYKVTKRGQDVTLRCDPISSHATLYWYQQALGQGPEFLTYFNYEAQPDKSGLPSDRFSAERPEGSISTLTIQRTEQRDSAMYRCASSRTGAETQYFGPGTRLLVL.